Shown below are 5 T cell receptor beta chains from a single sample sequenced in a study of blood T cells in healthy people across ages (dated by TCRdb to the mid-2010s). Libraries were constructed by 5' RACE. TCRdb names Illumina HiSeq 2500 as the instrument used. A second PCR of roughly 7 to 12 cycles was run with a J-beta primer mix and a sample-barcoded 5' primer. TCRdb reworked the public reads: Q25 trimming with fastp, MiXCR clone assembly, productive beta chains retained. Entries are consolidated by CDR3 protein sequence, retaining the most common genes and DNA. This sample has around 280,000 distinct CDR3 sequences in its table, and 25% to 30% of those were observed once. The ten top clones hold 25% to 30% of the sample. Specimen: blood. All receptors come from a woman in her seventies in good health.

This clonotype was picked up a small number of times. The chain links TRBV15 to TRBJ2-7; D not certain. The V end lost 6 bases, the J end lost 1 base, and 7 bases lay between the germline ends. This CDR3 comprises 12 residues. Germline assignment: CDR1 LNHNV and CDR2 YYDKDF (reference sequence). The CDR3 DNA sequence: TGTGCCACCAGTCTGGAGTCCTACGAGCAGTACTTC. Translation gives CATSLESYEQYF.

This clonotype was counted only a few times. This CDR3 is CASRRSLAGKQETQYF. CDR3 in DNA: TGTGCCAGCAGGCGCTCACTAGCGGGGAAACAAGAGACCCAGTACTTC. This sequence joins TRBV12-3 or TRBV12-4 and TRBJ2-5; 10 bases are shared with TRBD2. Trimming at V came to 6 bases and at J to 2 bases, leaving 9 bases not matched to a gene. CDR3 length: 16 amino acids.

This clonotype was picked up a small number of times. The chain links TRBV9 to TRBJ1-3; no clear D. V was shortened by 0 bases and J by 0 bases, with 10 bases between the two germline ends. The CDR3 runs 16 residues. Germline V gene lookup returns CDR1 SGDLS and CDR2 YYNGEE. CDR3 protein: CASSVDPASSGNTIYF. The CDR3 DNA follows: TGTGCCAGCAGCGTAGATCCGGCGAGCTCTGGAAACACCATATATTTT.

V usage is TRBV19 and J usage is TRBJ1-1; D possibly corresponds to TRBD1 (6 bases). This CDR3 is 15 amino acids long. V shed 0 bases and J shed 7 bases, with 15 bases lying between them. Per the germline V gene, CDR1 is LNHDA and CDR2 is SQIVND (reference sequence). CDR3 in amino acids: CASSIDRAGAVEAFF. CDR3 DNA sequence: TGTGCCAGTAGTATAGATAGGGCAGGGGCCGTTGAAGCTTTCTTT.

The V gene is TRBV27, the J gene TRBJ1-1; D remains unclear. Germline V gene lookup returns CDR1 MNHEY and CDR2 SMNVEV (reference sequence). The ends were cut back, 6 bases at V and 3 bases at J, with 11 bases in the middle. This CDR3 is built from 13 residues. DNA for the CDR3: TGTGCCAGCAGCATCCGGACGGACACTGAAGCTTTCTTT. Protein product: CASSIRTDTEAFF.